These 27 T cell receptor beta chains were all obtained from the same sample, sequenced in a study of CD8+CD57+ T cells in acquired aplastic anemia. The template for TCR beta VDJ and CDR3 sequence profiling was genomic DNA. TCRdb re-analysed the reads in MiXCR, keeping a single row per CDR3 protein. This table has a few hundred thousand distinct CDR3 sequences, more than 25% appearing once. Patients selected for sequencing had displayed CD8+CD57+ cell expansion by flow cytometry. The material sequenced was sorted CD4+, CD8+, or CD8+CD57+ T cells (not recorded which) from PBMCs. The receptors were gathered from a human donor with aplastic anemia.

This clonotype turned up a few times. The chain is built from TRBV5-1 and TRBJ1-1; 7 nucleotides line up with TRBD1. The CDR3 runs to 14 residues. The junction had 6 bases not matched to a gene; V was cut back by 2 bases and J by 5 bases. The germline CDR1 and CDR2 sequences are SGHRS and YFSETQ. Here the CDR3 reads CASSFTGARTEAFF. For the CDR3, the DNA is TGCGCCAGCAGCTTTACAGGGGCGAGGACTGAAGCTTTCTTT. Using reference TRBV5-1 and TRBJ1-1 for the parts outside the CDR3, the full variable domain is KAGVTQTPRYLIKTRGQQVTLSCSPISGHRSVSWYQQTPGQGLQFLFEYFSETQRNKGNFPGRFSGRQFSNSRSEMNVSTLELGDSALYLCASSFTGARTEAFFGQGTRLTVV.

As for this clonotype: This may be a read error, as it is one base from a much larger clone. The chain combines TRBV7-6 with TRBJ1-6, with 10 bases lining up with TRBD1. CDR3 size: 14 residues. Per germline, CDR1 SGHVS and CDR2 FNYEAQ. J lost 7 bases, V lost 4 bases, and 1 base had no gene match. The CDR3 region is CASSSDRGNSPLHF. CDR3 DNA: TGTGCCAGCAGCTCGGACAGGGGGAATTCACCCCTCCACTTT.

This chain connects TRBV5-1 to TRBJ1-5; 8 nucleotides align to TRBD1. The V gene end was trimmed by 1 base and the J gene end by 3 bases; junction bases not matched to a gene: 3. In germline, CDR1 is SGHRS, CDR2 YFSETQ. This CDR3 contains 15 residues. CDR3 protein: CASSLSTGDNQPQHF. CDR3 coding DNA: TGCGCCAGCAGCTTGTCGACAGGGGACAATCAGCCCCAGCATTTT.

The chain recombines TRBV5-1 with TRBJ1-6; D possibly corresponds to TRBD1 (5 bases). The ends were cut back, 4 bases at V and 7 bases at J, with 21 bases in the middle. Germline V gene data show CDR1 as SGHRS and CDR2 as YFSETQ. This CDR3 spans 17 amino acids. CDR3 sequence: CASSPDARDARNSPLHF. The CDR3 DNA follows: TGCGCCAGCAGCCCGGACGCACGGGACGCCCGAAATTCACCCCTCCACTTT.

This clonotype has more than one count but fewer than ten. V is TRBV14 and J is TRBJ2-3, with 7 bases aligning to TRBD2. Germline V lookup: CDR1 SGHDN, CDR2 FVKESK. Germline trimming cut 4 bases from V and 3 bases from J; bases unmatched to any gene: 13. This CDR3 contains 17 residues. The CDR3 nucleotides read TGTGCCAGCAGCCCCCAACCGAGCGGGACTATAACAGATACGCAGTATTTT. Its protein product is CASSPQPSGTITDTQYF.

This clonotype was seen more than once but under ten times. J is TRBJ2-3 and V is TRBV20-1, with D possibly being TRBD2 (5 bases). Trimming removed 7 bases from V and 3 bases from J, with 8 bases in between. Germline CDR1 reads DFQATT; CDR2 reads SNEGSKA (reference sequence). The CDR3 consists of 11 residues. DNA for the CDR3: TGCAGTGTCACGGGGACAGATACGCAGTATTTT. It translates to CSVTGTDTQYF.

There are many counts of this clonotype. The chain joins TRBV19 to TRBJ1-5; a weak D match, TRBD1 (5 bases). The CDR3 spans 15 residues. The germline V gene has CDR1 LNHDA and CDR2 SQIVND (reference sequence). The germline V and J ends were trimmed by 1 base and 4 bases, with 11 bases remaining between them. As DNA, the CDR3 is TGTGCCAGTAGTATAGTCGGGACCCAAAATCAGCCCCAGCATTTT. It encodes CASSIVGTQNQPQHF.

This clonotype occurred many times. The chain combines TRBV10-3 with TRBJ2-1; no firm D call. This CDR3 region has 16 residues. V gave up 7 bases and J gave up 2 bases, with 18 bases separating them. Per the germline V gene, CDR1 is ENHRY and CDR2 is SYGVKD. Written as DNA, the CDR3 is TGTGCCATCACCGACGACCTAGGCGAACCCTACAATGAGCAGTTCTTC. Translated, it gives CAITDDLGEPYNEQFF.

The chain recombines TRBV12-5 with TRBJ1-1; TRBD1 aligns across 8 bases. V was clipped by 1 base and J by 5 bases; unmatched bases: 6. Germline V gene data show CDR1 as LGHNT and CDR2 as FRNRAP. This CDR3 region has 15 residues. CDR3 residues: CASGLGQGAVTEAFF. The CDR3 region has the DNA TGTGCTAGTGGTTTGGGCCAGGGGGCGGTGACTGAAGCTTTCTTT.

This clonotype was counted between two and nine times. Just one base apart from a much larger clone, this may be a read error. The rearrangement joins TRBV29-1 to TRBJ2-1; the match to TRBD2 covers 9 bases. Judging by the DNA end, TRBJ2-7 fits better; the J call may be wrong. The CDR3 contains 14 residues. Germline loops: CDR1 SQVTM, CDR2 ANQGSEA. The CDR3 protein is CSAVSGSSYNEQYF. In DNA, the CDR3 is TGCAGCGCAGTTAGCGGGAGCTCCTACAATGAGCAGTACTTC.

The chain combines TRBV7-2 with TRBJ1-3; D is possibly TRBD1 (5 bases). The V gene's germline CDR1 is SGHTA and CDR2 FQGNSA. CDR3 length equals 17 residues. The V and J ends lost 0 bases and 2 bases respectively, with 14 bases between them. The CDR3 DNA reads TGTGCCAGCAGCTTAGCACTTGGGGAAGGGGCTGGAAACACCATATATTTT. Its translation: CASSLALGEGAGNTIYF.

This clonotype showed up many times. The DNA for the CDR3 is TGTGCCTGGAGTGTGTCCTACGAGCAGTACTTC. Protein product: CAWSVSYEQYF. The chain recombines TRBV30 with TRBJ2-7; D not resolved. CDR3 length: 11 residues. Trimming took 0 bases from V and 1 from J, leaving 1 base between them. The germline CDR1 and CDR2 sequences are GTSNPN and SVGIG (reference sequence).

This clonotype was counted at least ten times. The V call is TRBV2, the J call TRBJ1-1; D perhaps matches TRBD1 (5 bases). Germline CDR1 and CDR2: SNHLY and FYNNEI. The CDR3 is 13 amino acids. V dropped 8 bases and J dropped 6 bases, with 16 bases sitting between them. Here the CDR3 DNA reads TGTGCCAGCGGTTTAGGGGTGGGTGCTGAAGCTTTCTTT. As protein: CASGLGVGAEAFF.

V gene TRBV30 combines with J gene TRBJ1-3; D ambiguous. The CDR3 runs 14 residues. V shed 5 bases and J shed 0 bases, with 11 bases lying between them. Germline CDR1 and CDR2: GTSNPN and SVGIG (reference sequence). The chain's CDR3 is CAWWTASSGNTIYF. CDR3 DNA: TGTGCCTGGTGGACGGCTAGCTCTGGAAACACCATATATTTT. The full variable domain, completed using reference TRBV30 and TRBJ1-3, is SQTIHQWPATLVQPVGSPLSLECTVEGTSNPNLYWYRQAAGRGLQLLFYSVGIGQISSEVPQNLSASRPQDRQFILSSKKLLLSDSGFYLCAWWTASSGNTIYFGEGSWLTVV.

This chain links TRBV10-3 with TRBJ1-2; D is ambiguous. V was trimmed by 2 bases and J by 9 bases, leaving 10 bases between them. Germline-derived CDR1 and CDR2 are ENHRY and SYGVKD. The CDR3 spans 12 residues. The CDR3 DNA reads TGTGCCATCAGTGAGATGGGCGGAAGCTACACCTTC. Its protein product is CAISEMGGSYTF.

The CDR3 nucleotides are TGCGCCAGCAGCAGGACTTTCCACGAGCAGTACTTC. Translating gives CASSRTFHEQYF. This chain links TRBV5-1 with TRBJ2-7; perhaps TRBD2 as D (5 bases). The germline gives CDR1 SGHRS, CDR2 YFSETQ. V lost 4 bases and J 5 bases, leaving 10 bases between the germline ends. CDR3 length: 12 amino acids.

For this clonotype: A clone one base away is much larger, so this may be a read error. The CDR3 loop reads CASSQASGTPVEQYF. The DNA of the CDR3 is TGTGCCAGCAGCCAAGCTAGTGGCACACCGGTCGAGCAGTACTTC. The V gene is TRBV7-2, the J gene TRBJ2-7; unclear D gene. CDR1 and CDR2 from the germline V gene are SGHTA and FQGNSA. This CDR3 contains 15 residues. Deletions cut 5 bases from V and 6 bases from J, with 20 bases between.

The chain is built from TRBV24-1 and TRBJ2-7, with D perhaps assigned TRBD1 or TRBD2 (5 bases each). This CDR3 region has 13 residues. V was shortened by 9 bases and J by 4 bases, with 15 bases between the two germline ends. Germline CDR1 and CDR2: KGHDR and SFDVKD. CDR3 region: CATQRGKLYEQYF. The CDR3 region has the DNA TGTGCCACCCAACGGGGCAAGTTGTACGAGCAGTACTTC.

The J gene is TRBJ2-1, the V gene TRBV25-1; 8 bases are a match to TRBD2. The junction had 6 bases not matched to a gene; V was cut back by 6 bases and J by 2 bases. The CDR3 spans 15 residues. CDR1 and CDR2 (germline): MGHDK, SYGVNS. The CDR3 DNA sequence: TGTGCCAGCAGCCTAGCGGGTCTTACCTACAATGAGCAGTTCTTC. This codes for CASSLAGLTYNEQFF.

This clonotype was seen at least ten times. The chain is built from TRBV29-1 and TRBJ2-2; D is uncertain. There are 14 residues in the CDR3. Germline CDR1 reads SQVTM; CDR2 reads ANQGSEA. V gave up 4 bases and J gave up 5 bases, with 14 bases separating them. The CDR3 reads CSVVVSSLTGELFF. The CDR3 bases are TGCAGCGTTGTAGTCTCGTCCCTGACCGGGGAGCTGTTTTTT.

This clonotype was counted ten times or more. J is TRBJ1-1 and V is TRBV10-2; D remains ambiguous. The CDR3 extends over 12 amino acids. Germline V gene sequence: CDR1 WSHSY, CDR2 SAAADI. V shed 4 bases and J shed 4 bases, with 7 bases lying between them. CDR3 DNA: TGCGCCAGCAGTGCGAGGAGCACTGAAGCTTTCTTT. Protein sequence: CASSARSTEAFF.

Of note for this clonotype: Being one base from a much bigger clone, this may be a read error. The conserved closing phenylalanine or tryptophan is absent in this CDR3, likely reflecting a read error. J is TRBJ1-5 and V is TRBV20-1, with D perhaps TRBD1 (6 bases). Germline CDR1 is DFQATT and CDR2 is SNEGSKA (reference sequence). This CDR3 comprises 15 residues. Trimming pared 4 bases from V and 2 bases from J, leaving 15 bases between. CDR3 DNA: TGCAGTGCTAAGGGAGGGGGGATGGGCAATCAGCCCCAGCATTCT. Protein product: CSAKGGGMGNQPQHS.

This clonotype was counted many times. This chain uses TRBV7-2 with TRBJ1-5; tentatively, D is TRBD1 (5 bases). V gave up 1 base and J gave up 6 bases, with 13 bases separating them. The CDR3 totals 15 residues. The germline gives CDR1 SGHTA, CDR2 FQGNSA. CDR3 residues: CASSLVSGERQPQHF. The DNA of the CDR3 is TGTGCCAGCAGCTTAGTGTCGGGGGAGCGTCAGCCCCAGCATTTT. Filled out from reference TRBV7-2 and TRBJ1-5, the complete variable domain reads GAGVSQSPSNKVTEKGKDVELRCDPISGHTALYWYRQSLGQGLEFLIYFQGNSAPDKSGLPSDRFSAERTGGSVSTLTIQRTQQEDSAVYLCASSLVSGERQPQHFGDGTRLSIL.

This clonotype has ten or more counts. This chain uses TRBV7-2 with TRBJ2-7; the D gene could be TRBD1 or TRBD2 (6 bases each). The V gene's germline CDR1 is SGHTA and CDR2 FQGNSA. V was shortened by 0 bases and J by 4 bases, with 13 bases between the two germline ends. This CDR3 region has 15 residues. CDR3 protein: CASSLAGGHLYEQYF. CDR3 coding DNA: TGTGCCAGCAGCTTAGCCGGGGGACACTTATACGAGCAGTACTTC.

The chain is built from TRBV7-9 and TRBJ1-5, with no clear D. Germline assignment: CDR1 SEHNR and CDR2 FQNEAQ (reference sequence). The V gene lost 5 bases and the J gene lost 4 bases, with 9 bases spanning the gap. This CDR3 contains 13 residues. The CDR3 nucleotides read TGTGCCAGCAGCAGGAGCCAAAATCAGCCCCAGCATTTT. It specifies CASSRSQNQPQHF.

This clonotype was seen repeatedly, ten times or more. CDR3 protein: CASSVGEWAYEQYF. The CDR3 coding sequence is TGTGCCAGCAGCGTAGGGGAGTGGGCCTACGAGCAGTACTTC. The V call is TRBV9, the J call TRBJ2-7; D might be TRBD2 (5 bases). The V end lost 0 bases, the J end lost 2 bases, and 9 bases lay between the germline ends. The CDR3 loop spans 14 amino acids. In germline, CDR1 is SGDLS, CDR2 YYNGEE.

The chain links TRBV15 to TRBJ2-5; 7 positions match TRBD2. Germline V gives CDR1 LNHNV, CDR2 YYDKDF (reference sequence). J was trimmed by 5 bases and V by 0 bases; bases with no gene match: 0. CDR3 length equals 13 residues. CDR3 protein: CATSRDSGETQYF. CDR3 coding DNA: TGTGCCACCAGCAGAGATAGCGGGGAGACCCAGTACTTC.